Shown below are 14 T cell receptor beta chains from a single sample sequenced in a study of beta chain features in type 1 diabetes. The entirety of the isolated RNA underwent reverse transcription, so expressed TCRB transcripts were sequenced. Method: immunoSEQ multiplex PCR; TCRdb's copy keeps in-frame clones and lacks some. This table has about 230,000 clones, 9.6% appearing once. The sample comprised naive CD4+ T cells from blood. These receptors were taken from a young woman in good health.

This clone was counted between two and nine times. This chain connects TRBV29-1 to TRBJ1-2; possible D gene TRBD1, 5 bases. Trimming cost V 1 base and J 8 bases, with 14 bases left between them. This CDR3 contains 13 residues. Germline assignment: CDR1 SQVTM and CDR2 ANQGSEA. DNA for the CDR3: TGCAGCGTTGAAGGAACAGGTGTGGGAGGCTACACCTTC. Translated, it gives CSVEGTGVGGYTF.

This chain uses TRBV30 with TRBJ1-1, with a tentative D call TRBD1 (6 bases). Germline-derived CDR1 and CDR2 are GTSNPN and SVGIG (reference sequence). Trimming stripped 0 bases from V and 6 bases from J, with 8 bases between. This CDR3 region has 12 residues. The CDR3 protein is CAWSVQGAEAFF. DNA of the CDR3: TGTGCCTGGAGTGTACAGGGCGCTGAAGCTTTCTTT.

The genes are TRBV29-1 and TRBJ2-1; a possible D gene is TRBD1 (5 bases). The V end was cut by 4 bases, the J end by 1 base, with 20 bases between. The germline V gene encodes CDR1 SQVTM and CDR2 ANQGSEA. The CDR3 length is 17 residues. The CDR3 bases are TGCAGCGTTGGGGGCCTCTATCCCCTAGTATCCTACAATGAGCAGTTCTTC. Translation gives CSVGGLYPLVSYNEQFF.

The CDR3 is CASSRWTGGTEAFF. DNA of the CDR3: TGTGCCAGCAGCCGGTGGACAGGGGGCACTGAAGCTTTCTTT. The J gene is TRBJ1-1, the V gene TRBV5-4; 10 bases map to TRBD1. Looked up from germline, CDR1 is SGHNT and CDR2 is YYREEE (reference sequence). V dropped 4 bases and J dropped 4; count of bases not matched to a gene: 4. The CDR3 consists of 14 residues.

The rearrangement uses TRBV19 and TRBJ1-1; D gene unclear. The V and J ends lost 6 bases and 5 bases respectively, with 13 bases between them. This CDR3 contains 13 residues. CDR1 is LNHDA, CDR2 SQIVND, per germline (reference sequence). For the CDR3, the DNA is TGTGCCAGTAGCTCTTCCTATCATACTGAAGCTTTCTTT. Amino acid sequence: CASSSSYHTEAFF.

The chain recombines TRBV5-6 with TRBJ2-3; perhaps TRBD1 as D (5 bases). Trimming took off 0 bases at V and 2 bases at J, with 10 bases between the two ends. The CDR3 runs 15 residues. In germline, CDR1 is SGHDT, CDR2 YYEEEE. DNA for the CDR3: TGTGCCAGCAGCTTGGACAGGAGAACCACAGATACGCAGTATTTT. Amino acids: CASSLDRRTTDTQYF. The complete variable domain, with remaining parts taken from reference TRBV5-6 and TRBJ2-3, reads DAGVTQSPTHLIKTRGQQVTLRCSPKSGHDTVSWYQQALGQGPQFIFQYYEEEERQRGNFPDRFSGHQFPNYSSELNVNALLLGDSALYLCASSLDRRTTDTQYFGPGTRLTVL.

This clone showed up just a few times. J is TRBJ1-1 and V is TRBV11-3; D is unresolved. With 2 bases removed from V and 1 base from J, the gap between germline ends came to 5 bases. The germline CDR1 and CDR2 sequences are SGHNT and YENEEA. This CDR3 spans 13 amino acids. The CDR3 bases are TGTGCCAGCAGCTTAAAACAGAACACTGAAGCTTTCTTT. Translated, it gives CASSLKQNTEAFF. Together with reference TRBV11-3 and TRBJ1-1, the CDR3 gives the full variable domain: EAGVVQSPRYKIIEKKQPVAFWCNPISGHNTLYWYLQNLGQGPELLIRYENEEAVDDSQLPKDRFSAERLKGVDSTLKIQPAELGDSAVYLCASSLKQNTEAFFGQGTRLTVV.

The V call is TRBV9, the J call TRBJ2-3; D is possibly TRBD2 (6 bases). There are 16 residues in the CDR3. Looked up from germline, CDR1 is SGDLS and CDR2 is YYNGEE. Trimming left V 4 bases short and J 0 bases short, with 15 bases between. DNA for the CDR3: TGTGCCAGCAGCCGTCTTGGGCGGGGAAGCACAGATACGCAGTATTTT. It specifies CASSRLGRGSTDTQYF.

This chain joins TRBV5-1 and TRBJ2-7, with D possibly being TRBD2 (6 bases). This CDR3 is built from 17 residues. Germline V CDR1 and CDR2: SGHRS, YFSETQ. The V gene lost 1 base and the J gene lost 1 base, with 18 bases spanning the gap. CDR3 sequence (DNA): TGCGCCAGCAGCTTGTGGGGTGCTCGGGGGTCGTCCTACGAGCAGTACTTC. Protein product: CASSLWGARGSSYEQYF. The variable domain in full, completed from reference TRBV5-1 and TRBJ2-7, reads KAGVTQTPRYLIKTRGQQVTLSCSPISGHRSVSWYQQTPGQGLQFLFEYFSETQRNKGNFPGRFSGRQFSNSRSEMNVSTLELGDSALYLCASSLWGARGSSYEQYFGPGTRLTVT.

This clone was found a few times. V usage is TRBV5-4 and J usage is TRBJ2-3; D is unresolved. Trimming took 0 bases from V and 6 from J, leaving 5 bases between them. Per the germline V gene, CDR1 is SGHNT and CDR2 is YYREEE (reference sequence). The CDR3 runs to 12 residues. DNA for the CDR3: TGTGCCAGCAGCTTGGCCGTCGATACGCAGTATTTT. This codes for CASSLAVDTQYF.

The CDR3 coding sequence is TGTGCCAGCAGCTTAATTCGGGGTGGGGTGGAAGGCTACACCTTC. Translated: CASSLIRGGVEGYTF. J is TRBJ1-2 and V is TRBV11-2; D is ambiguous. Germline values: CDR1 SGHAT, CDR2 FQNNGV. V gave up 2 bases and J gave up 8 bases, with 18 bases separating them. There are 15 residues in the CDR3.

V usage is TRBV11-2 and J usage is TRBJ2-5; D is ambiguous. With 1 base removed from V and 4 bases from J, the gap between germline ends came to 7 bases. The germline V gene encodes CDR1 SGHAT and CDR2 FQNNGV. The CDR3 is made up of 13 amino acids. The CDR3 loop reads CASSLGAPETQYF. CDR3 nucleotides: TGTGCCAGCAGCTTAGGGGCCCCAGAGACCCAGTACTTC.

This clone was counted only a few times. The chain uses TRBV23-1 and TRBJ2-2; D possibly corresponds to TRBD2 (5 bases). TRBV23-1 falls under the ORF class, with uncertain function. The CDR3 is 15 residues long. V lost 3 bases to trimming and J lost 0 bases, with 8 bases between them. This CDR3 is CASSHEGANTGELFF. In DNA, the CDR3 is TGCGCCAGCAGTCATGAGGGCGCGAACACCGGGGAGCTGTTTTTT.

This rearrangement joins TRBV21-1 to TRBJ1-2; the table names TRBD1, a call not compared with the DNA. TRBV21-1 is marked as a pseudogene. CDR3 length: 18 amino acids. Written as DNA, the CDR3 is TGTGCCAGCAGCAAAGCTCACCGGCTCCAGGGGGCGTTAGGAACCTACACCTTC. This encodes CASSKAHRLQGALGTYTF.